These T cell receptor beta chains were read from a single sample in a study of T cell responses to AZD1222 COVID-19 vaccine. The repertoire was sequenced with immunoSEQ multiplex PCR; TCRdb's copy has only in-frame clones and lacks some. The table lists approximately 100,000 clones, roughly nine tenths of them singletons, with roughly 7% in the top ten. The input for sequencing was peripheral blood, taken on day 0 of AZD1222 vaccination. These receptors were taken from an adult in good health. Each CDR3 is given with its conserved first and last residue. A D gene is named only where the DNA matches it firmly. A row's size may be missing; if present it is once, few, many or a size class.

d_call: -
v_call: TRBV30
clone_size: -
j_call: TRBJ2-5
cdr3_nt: TGTGCCTGGAGTCAGAGGGAAGAGACCCAGTACTTC
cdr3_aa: CAWSQREETQYF

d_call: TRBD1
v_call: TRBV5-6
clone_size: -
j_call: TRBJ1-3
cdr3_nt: TGTGCCAGCAGCCGACAGGGCTCTGGAAACACCATATATTTT
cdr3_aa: CASSRQGSGNTIYF

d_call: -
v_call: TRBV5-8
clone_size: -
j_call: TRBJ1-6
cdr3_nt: TGTGCCAGCAGCTTTGAGGAGGGGTATAATTCACCCCTCCACTTT
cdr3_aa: CASSFEEGYNSPLHF

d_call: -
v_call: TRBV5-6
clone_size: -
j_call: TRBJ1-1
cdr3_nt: TGTGCCAGCAGCTTCCGGGGTAACACTGAAGCTTTCTTT
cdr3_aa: CASSFRGNTEAFF

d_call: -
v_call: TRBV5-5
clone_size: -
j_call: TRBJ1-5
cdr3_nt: TGTGCCAGCAGCTTAGTTTCCGGGAGCAATCAGCCCCAGCATTTT
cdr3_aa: CASSLVSGSNQPQHF

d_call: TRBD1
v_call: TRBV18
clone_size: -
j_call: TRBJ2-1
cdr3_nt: TGTGCCAGCTCACCAAGGACAGGGCGAGGTGGCGGTGAGCAGTTCTTC
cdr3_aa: CASSPRTGRGGGEQFF

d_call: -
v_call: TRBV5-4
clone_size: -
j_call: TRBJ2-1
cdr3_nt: TGTGCCAGCAGCCTGGGCCTAGCGACCTACAATGAGCAGTTCTTC
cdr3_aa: CASSLGLATYNEQFF

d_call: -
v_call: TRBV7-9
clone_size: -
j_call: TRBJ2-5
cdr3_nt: TGTGCCAGCAGCCGCCGGCCTGAGACCCAGTACTTC
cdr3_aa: CASSRRPETQYF

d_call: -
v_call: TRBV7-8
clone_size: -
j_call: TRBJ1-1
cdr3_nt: TGTGCCACCGCTTCGGCCTGGGGGAGCACTGAAGCTTTCTTT
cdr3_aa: CATASAWGSTEAFF

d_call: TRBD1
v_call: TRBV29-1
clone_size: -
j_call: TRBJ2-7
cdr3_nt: TGCAGCGTTGACCCGGGGACAGGCGTCGCCGAGCAGTACTTC
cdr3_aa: CSVDPGTGVAEQYF

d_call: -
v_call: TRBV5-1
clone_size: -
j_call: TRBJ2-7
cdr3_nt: TGCGCCAGCAGCTTTCGGCAGAACTACGAGCAGTACTTC
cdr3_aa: CASSFRQNYEQYF

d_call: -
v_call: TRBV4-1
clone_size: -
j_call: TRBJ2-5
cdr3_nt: TGCGCCAGCAGCCTCGGACGGCAAGAGACCCAGTACTTC
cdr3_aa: CASSLGRQETQYF

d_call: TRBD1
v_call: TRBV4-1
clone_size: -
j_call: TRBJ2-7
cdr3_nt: TGCGCCAGCAGCCTGGGACAGGTGGACGAGCAGTACTTC
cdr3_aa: CASSLGQVDEQYF

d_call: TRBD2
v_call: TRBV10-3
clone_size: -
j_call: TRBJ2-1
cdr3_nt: TGTGCCATCAGTGAGGGGGGGGCGACTAGCGGGGTCTACAATGAGCAGTTCTTC
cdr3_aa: CAISEGGATSGVYNEQFF

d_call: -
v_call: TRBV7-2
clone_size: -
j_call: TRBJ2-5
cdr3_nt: TGTGCCAGCAGCTTCGACCAAGAGACCCAGTACTTC
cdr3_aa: CASSFDQETQYF

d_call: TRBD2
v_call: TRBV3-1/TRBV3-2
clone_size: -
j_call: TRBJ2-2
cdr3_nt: TGTGCCAGCAGCCAGCTAGCGGGAGGCCCCAACACCGGGGAGCTGTTTTTT
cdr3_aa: CASSQLAGGPNTGELFF

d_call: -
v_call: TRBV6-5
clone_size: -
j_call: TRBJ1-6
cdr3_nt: TGTGCCAGCACCTCGGAGGCCTATAATTCACCCCTCCACTTT
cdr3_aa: CASTSEAYNSPLHF

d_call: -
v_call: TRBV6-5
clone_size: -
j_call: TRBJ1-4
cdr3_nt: TGTGCCAGCAGTCTCAGAGAATTTAATGAAAAACTGTTTTTT
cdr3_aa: CASSLREFNEKLFF

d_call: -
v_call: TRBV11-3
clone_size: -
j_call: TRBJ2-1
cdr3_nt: TGTGCCAGCAGCCCGGACGGCGGATACAATGAGCAGTTCTTC
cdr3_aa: CASSPDGGYNEQFF

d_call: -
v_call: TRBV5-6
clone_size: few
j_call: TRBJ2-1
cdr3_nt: TGTGCCAGCAGCTTAGGGGCCAGCTTCAATGAGCAGTTCTTC
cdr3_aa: CASSLGASFNEQFF

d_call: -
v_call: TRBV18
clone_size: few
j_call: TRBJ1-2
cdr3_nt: TGTGCCAGCTCCCTCCGGAGCCGCGATGGCTACACCTTC
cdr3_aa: CASSLRSRDGYTF

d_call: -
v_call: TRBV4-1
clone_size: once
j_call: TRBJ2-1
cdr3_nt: TGCGCCAGCAGCGTAAGGGACTTCAACAATGAGCAGTTCTTC
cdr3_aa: CASSVRDFNNEQFF

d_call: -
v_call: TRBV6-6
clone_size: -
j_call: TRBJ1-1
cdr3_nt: TGTGCCAGCAGCCCCGGACAGAACACTGAAGCTTTCTTT
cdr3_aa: CASSPGQNTEAFF

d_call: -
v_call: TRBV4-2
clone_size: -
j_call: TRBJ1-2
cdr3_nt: TGTGCCAGCAGCCACACCGGGAGGGGGGCGCGCCCCTATGGCTACACCTTC
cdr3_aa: CASSHTGRGARPYGYTF

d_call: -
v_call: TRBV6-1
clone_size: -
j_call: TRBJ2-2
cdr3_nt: TGTGCCAGCAGTGAAGTTGAGTTAGGGGAGCTGTTTTTT
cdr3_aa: CASSEVELGELFF

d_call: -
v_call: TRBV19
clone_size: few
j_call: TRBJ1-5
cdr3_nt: TGTGCCAGTACCTCCGAGCGGGGGGGGCGTCAGCCCCAGCATTTT
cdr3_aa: CASTSERGGRQPQHF

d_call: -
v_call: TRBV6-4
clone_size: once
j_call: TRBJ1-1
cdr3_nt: TGTGCCAGCAGCCAGGCCGTGAACACTGAAGCTTTCTTT
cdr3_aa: CASSQAVNTEAFF

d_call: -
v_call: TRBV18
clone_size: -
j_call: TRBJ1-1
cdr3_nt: TGTGCCAGCTCACCACAGGGCAGCATGAACACTGAAGCTTTCTTT
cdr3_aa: CASSPQGSMNTEAFF

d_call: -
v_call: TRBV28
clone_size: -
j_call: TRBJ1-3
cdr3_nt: TGTGCCAGCAGTTCTTTATCCTTCGGGGCTGGAAACACCATATATTTT
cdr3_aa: CASSSLSFGAGNTIYF

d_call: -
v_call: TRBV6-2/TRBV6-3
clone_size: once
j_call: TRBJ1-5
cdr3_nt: TGTGCCAGCAGTTACTCGAGAAATAGCAATCAGCCCCAGCATTTT
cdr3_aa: CASSYSRNSNQPQHF

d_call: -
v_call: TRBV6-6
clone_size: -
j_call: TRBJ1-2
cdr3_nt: TGTGCCAGCAGTTATTGGGATGGCTACACCTTC
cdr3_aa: CASSYWDGYTF

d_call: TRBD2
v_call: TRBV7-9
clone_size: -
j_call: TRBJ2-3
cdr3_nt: TGTGCCAGCAGCCGACTAGCGGCCCGCCTCACAGATACGCAGTATTTT
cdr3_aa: CASSRLAARLTDTQYF

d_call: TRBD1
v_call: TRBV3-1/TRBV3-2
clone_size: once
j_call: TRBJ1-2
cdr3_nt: TGTGCCAGCAGCCAACCAGGGGGGGCCTCTAACTATGGCTACACCTTC
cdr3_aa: CASSQPGGASNYGYTF

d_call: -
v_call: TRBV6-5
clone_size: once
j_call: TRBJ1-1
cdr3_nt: TGTGCCAGCAGCTATGGGGTCACTGAAGCTTTCTTT
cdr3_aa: CASSYGVTEAFF

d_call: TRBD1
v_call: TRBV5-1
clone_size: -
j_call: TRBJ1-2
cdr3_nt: TGCGCCAGCAGCTACCAGGCGGGACAGGGGGAGAACTATGGCTACACCTTC
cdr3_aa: CASSYQAGQGENYGYTF

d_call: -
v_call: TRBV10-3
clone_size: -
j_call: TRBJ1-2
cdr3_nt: TGTGCCATCAGTGAGTCGGGAGGGGAGGATGGCTACACCTTC
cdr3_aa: CAISESGGEDGYTF

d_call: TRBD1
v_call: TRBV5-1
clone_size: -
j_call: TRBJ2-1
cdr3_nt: TGCGCCAGCAGCGCAAGGGACAGGCCAGGGGATGAGCAGTTCTTC
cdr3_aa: CASSARDRPGDEQFF

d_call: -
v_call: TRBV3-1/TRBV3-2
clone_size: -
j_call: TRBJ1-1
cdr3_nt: TGTGCCAGCAGCCAAGGGGGGTTGGGCACTGAAGCTTTCTTT
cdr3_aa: CASSQGGLGTEAFF

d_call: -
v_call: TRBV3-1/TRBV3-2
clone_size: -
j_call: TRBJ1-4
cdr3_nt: TGTGCCAGCAGCCAAGATTCCGGCTATAATGAAAAACTGTTTTTT
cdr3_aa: CASSQDSGYNEKLFF

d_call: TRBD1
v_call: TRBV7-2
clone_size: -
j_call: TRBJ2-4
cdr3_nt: TGTGCCAGCAGCCCGCGGACAGGGAATGCCAAAAACATTCAGTACTTC
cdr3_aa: CASSPRTGNAKNIQYF

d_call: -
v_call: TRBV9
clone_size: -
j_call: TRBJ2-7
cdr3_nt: TGTGCCAGCAGCCCGGACAGTGCTACCTACGAGCAGTACTTC
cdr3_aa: CASSPDSATYEQYF

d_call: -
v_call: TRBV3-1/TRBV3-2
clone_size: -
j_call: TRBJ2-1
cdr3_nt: TGTGCCAGCAGCCCCCTTTTGGGTCAGGGTAGCGATGAGCAGTTCTTC
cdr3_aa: CASSPLLGQGSDEQFF

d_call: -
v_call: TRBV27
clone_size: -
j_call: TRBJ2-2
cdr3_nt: TGTGCCAGCAGTTTTAGAAGAGGCACCGGGGAGCTGTTTTTT
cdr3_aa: CASSFRRGTGELFF

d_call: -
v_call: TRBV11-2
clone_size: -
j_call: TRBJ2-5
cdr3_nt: TGTGCCAGCAGCTTAGGGGGGAACATCCAAGAGACCCAGTACTTC
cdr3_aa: CASSLGGNIQETQYF

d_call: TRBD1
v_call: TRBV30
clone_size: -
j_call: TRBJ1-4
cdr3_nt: TGTGCCTGGATTACGACAGGGTTTTGTAAACTGTTTTTT
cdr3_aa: CAWITTGFCKLFF

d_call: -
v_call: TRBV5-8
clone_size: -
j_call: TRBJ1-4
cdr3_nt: TGTGCCAGCAGCGTGGACTTAGCTAATGAAAAACTGTTTTTT
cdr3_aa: CASSVDLANEKLFF

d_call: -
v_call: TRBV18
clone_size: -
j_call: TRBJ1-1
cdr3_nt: TGTGCCAGCTCACCACCTTCAGCCACCGGGCGGAACACTGAAGCTTTCTTT
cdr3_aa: CASSPPSATGRNTEAFF

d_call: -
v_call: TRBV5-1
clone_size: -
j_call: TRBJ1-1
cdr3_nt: TGCGCCAGCAGCTTGGACAGGGCGAACACTGAAGCTTTCTTT
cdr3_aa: CASSLDRANTEAFF

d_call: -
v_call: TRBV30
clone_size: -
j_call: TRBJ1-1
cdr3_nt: TGTGCCTGGGATAAAGCTTTCTTT
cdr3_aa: CAWDKAFF

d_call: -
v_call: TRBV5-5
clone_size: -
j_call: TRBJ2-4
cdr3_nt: TGTGCCAGCAGCTTGGAAGTTGGGAGCAGGAGAAACATTCAGTACTTC
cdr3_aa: CASSLEVGSRRNIQYF